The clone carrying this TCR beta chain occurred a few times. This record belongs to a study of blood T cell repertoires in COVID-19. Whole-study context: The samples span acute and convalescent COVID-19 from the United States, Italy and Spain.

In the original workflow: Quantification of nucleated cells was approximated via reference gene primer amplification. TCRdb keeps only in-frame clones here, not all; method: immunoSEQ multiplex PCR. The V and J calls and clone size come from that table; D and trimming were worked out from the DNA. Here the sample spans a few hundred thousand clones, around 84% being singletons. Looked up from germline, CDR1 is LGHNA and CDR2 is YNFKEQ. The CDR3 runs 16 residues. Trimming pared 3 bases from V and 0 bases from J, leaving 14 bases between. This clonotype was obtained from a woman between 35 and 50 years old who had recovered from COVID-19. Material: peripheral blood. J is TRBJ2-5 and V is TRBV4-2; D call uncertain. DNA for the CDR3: TGTGCCAGCAGCCAGGAAACAACAGACCACCAAGAGACCCAGTACTTC. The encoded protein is CASSQETTDHQETQYF.